A single sample is the source of the 28 T cell receptor beta chains below, sequenced in a study of OX40 agonist ivuxolimab in advanced cancers. The data were produced by immunoSEQ multiplex PCR, yet TCRdb's version contains in-frame clones alone and is incomplete. This table holds about 69,000 clones, approximately 90% found once. The sequencing here drew on CD4+ or CD8+ T cells sorted from blood, taken in a trial of the OX40 agonist ivuxolimab. These receptor sequences come from an adult with an advanced solid tumor such as melanoma, head and neck, liver or kidney cancer.

The rearrangement uses TRBV5-1 and TRBJ2-1; 7 bases are a match to TRBD2. Germline V gene sequence: CDR1 SGHRS, CDR2 YFSETQ. The CDR3 covers 17 residues. Germline trimming cut 4 bases from V and 2 bases from J; bases unmatched to any gene: 12. The CDR3 nucleotides are TGCGCCAGCAGCCCCGACATGGGGAGGGGTACCTACAATGAGCAGTTCTTC. Its translation is CASSPDMGRGTYNEQFF.

This clone has only one observation. Other DNA sequences in this sample translate to the same CDR3. The chain combines TRBV5-1 with TRBJ2-7; TRBD2 matches at 7 bases. J was trimmed by 2 bases and V by 1 base; bases with no gene match: 0. CDR3 size: 13 residues. Germline V gene lookup returns CDR1 SGHRS and CDR2 YFSETQ. CDR3 loop: CASSLSGTYEQYF. CDR3 DNA sequence: TGCGCCAGCAGCTTGAGCGGGACCTACGAGCAGTACTTC.

V gene TRBV25-1 combines with J gene TRBJ2-5; no firm D call. This CDR3 spans 15 amino acids. With 2 bases removed from V and 1 base from J, the gap between germline ends came to 11 bases. CDR1 is MGHDK and CDR2 is SYGVNS in the germline V gene. CDR3: CASSEQVGIQETQYF. In DNA form, the CDR3 reads TGTGCCAGCAGTGAACAGGTGGGGATCCAAGAGACCCAGTACTTC.

The gene calls are TRBV5-6 and TRBJ2-7; 8 nucleotides line up with TRBD2. Germline CDR1 and CDR2: SGHDT and YYEEEE. J gave up 4 bases and V 3 bases, and 12 bases lay outside the gene matches. The CDR3 has 16 residues. The CDR3 sequence: CASSSAFRGGPYEQYF. In nucleotides, the CDR3 is TGTGCCAGCAGCTCGGCCTTCCGGGGGGGCCCATACGAGCAGTACTTC. Together with reference TRBV5-6 and TRBJ2-7, the CDR3 gives the full variable domain: DAGVTQSPTHLIKTRGQQVTLRCSPKSGHDTVSWYQQALGQGPQFIFQYYEEEERQRGNFPDRFSGHQFPNYSSELNVNALLLGDSALYLCASSSAFRGGPYEQYFGPGTRLTVT.

The rearrangement uses TRBV7-8 and TRBJ2-6; D call uncertain. From germline, CDR1 is SGHVS and CDR2 FQNEAQ. Trimming shortened V by 5 bases and J by 0 bases, and 29 bases separated the two germline ends. This CDR3 comprises 22 residues. CDR3 DNA: TGTGCCAGCAGCCTTTTGGTATCCCCTATACAGACACGCCACTCTGGGGCCAACGTCCTGACTTTC. Its protein is CASSLLVSPIQTRHSGANVLTF. Full variable domain (outside the CDR3, taken from reference TRBV7-8 and TRBJ2-6): GAGVSQSPRYKVAKRGQDVALRCDPISGHVSLFWYQQALGQGPEFLTYFQNEAQLDKSGLPSDRFFAERPEGSVSTLKIQRTQQEDSAVYLCASSLLVSPIQTRHSGANVLTFGAGSRLTVL.

The chain links TRBV27 to TRBJ2-4; D may be TRBD1 (6 bases). Germline V gene sequence: CDR1 MNHEY, CDR2 SMNVEV (reference sequence). V was clipped by 4 bases and J by 1 base, with 14 bases between them. The CDR3 runs to 16 residues. The CDR3 region has the DNA TGTGCCAGCAGTTCAATTCAGGGGAGTGCCAAAAACATTCAGTACTTC. Translation gives CASSSIQGSAKNIQYF.

The gene calls are TRBV9 and TRBJ2-2, with no clear D. The CDR3 extends over 14 amino acids. Trimming removed 0 bases at V and 4 bases at J, with 7 bases between. Germline CDR1 is SGDLS and CDR2 is YYNGEE. The CDR3 protein is CASSVVDRTGELFF. The CDR3 nucleotides read TGTGCCAGCAGCGTAGTGGACCGCACCGGGGAGCTGTTTTTT.

The table lists this clone with a count of one. The chain uses TRBV28 and TRBJ1-2; D gene uncertain. Between the trimmed V and J ends, which lost 3 bases and 0 bases, there was a span of 8 bases. The CDR3 consists of 14 residues. Germline lookup yields CDR1 MDHEN and CDR2 SYDVKM. The CDR3, as DNA: TGTGCCAGCAGTTTGGCAGGAACTAACTATGGCTACACCTTC. Its protein product is CASSLAGTNYGYTF.

The V call is TRBV14, the J call TRBJ2-4; D possibly uses TRBD1 or TRBD2 (6 bases each). The CDR3 extends over 16 amino acids. The ends were cut back, 0 bases at V and 6 bases at J, with 15 bases in the middle. Germline loops: CDR1 SGHDN, CDR2 FVKESK. The CDR3 is CASSQEMGGSVNIQYF. CDR3 DNA sequence: TGTGCCAGCAGCCAAGAGATGGGGGGCTCGGTAAACATTCAGTACTTC.

The CDR3 nucleotides read TGTGCCAGCAGTTTACCCAATTCACCCCTCCACTTT. Translation: CASSLPNSPLHF. The chain links TRBV27 to TRBJ1-6; D is unclear. V gave up 2 bases and J gave up 7 bases, with 3 bases separating them. This CDR3 contains 12 residues. Germline lookup yields CDR1 MNHEY and CDR2 SMNVEV (reference sequence).

The rearrangement uses TRBV19 and TRBJ1-5; D call uncertain. The CDR3 sequence is 15 residues long. CDR1 and CDR2 (germline): LNHDA, SQIVND (reference sequence). Trimming removed 3 bases from V and 0 bases from J, with 9 bases in between. The DNA for the CDR3 is TGTGCCAGTAGTATTGAACAGATTAGCAATCAGCCCCAGCATTTT. Protein product: CASSIEQISNQPQHF.

V is TRBV11-1 and J is TRBJ1-3; 7 positions agree with TRBD1. Trimming at V came to 5 bases and at J to 5 bases, leaving 6 bases not matched to a gene. The CDR3 spans 14 residues. Per germline, CDR1 SGHAT and CDR2 FQDESV (reference sequence). This CDR3 reads CASSQGQARNTIYF. Written as DNA, the CDR3 is TGTGCCAGCAGCCAAGGACAGGCCAGAAACACCATATATTTT.

This clone was seen a single time. The chain employs TRBV6-1 and TRBJ1-2, with D unclear. Trimming left V 6 bases short and J 3 bases short, with 11 bases between. Germline V gene sequence: CDR1 MNHNS, CDR2 SASEGT. The CDR3 length is 13 residues. The CDR3 loop is CASRGAGDYGYTF. The CDR3 DNA follows: TGTGCCAGCAGAGGTGCAGGTGACTATGGCTACACCTTC.

The rearrangement joins TRBV5-1 to TRBJ2-1; TRBD1 matches 10 bases. Germline CDR1 and CDR2: SGHRS and YFSETQ. Losses at the gene ends were 3 bases for V and 9 bases for J; bases not matched to a gene: 3. This CDR3 region has 13 residues. Here the CDR3 reads CASSSTGGIEQFF. The CDR3 DNA is TGCGCCAGCAGCTCGACAGGGGGCATTGAGCAGTTCTTC.

The chain is built from TRBV13 and TRBJ1-4; no reliable D call. Trimming removed 3 bases from V and 0 bases from J, with 11 bases in between. Germline V lookup: CDR1 PRHDT, CDR2 FYEKMQ (reference sequence). CDR3 size: 16 residues. The chain's CDR3 is CASSFGATATNEKLFF. CDR3 bases: TGTGCCAGCAGCTTTGGTGCGACGGCAACTAATGAAAAACTGTTTTTT. Drawing the rest from reference TRBV13 and TRBJ1-4, the complete variable domain is AAGVIQSPRHLIKEKRETATLKCYPIPRHDTVYWYQQGPGQDPQFLISFYEKMQSDKGSIPDRFSAQQFSDYHSELNMSSLELGDSALYFCASSFGATATNEKLFFGSGTQLSVL.

V usage is TRBV28 and J usage is TRBJ1-5; D is unclear. This CDR3 comprises 16 residues. V shed 6 bases and J shed 1 base, with 16 bases lying between them. Germline V gives CDR1 MDHEN, CDR2 SYDVKM. For the CDR3, the DNA is TGTGCCAGCAGCCTCTGGGCAGATCGGAGCAATCAGCCCCAGCATTTT. This gives the protein CASSLWADRSNQPQHF.

The chain has TRBV18 and TRBJ1-4; weak D call: TRBD1 (6 bases). CDR1 and CDR2 from the germline V gene are KGHSH and LQKENI. Trimming took 2 bases from V and 11 from J, leaving 27 bases between them. The CDR3 covers 18 residues. CDR3 loop: CASSPSATQSQGRRKLFF. CDR3 nucleotides: TGTGCCAGCTCACCATCCGCCACCCAGTCACAGGGTCGCAGGAAACTGTTTTTT.

The chain joins TRBV5-8 to TRBJ2-7; either TRBD1 or TRBD2 may supply D (5 bases each). The CDR3 totals 14 residues. Deletions cut 1 base from V and 2 bases from J, with 10 bases between. Germline V gene data show CDR1 as SGHTS and CDR2 as YDEGEE. The CDR3 DNA reads TGTGCCAGCAGCTTGCGGCTGGGACCCTACGAGCAGTACTTC. This translates into CASSLRLGPYEQYF.

The rearrangement links TRBV19 to TRBJ1-1; D remains ambiguous. Per the germline V gene, CDR1 is LNHDA and CDR2 is SQIVND (reference sequence). The germline V and J ends were trimmed by 5 bases and 1 base, with 14 bases remaining between them. The CDR3 has 15 residues. The CDR3 DNA reads as TGTGCCAGTAGTTCCGTGGCACGGGAGAACACTGAAGCTTTCTTT. Its translation: CASSSVARENTEAFF.

The rearrangement joins TRBV6-1 to TRBJ1-5; D gene uncertain. Germline CDR1 MNHNS, CDR2 SASEGT. This CDR3 spans 11 amino acids. V lost 2 bases and J 7 bases, leaving 3 bases between the germline ends. The CDR3 sequence is CASSETQPQHF. CDR3 DNA: TGTGCCAGCAGTGAAACCCAGCCCCAGCATTTT.

This sequence joins TRBV4-1 and TRBJ1-2; D perhaps matches TRBD1 (6 bases). V was trimmed by 1 base and J by 6 bases, leaving 18 bases between them. CDR1 is MGHRA and CDR2 is YSYEKL in the germline V gene. CDR3 length: 16 residues. The CDR3 spells CASSQGLRGMEDGYTF. The CDR3 DNA reads TGCGCCAGCAGCCAAGGTCTAAGGGGGATGGAAGATGGCTACACCTTC.

The genes are TRBV5-6 and TRBJ2-5, with TRBD2 identical over 8 bases. The CDR3 contains 14 residues. Germline V CDR1 and CDR2: SGHDT, YYEEEE. The V and J ends lost 4 bases and 6 bases, in that order; junction bases with no gene match: 8. The CDR3 sequence: CASSQGLGVKTQYF. The CDR3 DNA follows: TGTGCCAGCAGCCAGGGACTAGGGGTAAAGACCCAGTACTTC.

The genes are TRBV6-5 and TRBJ2-1; 7 nucleotides line up with TRBD1. The V gene end was trimmed by 5 bases and the J gene end by 6 bases; junction bases not matched to a gene: 1. Germline V gene sequence: CDR1 MNHEY, CDR2 SVGAGI. The CDR3 runs to 12 residues. The CDR3 DNA reads TGTGCCAGCAGTCGGACAGGCAATGAGCAGTTCTTC. Translated: CASSRTGNEQFF.

The rearrangement uses TRBV18 and TRBJ2-6; TRBD2 matches 9 bases. CDR3 length equals 20 residues. The germline gives CDR1 KGHSH, CDR2 LQKENI. V was clipped by 1 base and J by 0 bases; unmatched bases: 10. CDR3 sequence: CASSPLWVSGSSSGANVLTF. The CDR3 DNA reads TGTGCCAGCTCACCACTGTGGGTTAGCGGGAGTAGCTCTGGGGCCAACGTCCTGACTTTC.

With respect to this clone: An end of the junction differs from the germline gene, which may be a read error. V gene TRBV30 combines with J gene TRBJ1-2; D call uncertain. CDR1 is GTSNPN, CDR2 SVGIG, per germline (reference sequence). CDR3 size: 12 residues. DNA for the CDR3: TGTGCCTGGAGTGCTCAAGGCTATGGCCACACCTTC. Protein product: CAWSAQGYGHTF.

The chain combines TRBV10-2 with TRBJ2-7, with 8 bases identical to TRBD2. This CDR3 is built from 14 residues. The junction had 4 bases not matched to a gene; V was cut back by 0 bases and J by 6 bases. Per germline, CDR1 WSHSY and CDR2 SAAADI. The CDR3 coding sequence is TGCGCCAGCAGTGAGTCCAGCGGGAGATTCGAGCAGTACTTC. It yields the protein CASSESSGRFEQYF.

V gene TRBV5-6 combines with J gene TRBJ2-5; 9 nucleotides agree with TRBD2. Per germline, CDR1 SGHDT and CDR2 YYEEEE. The CDR3 spans 16 residues. Unmatched junction bases numbered 4, after V lost 0 bases and J lost 1 base. CDR3 sequence reads: CASSLESTSGQETQYF. The CDR3 DNA sequence: TGTGCCAGCAGCTTGGAATCGACTAGCGGCCAAGAGACCCAGTACTTC.

The chain uses TRBV5-4 and TRBJ2-7; D possibly corresponds to TRBD1 (7 bases). Trimming stripped 4 bases from V and 6 bases from J, with 26 bases between. Germline values: CDR1 SGHNT, CDR2 YYREEE (reference sequence). This CDR3 region has 17 residues. The CDR3 DNA sequence: TGTGCCAGCAGCCGAGTCGACTCGTATGGAGGGGGCTTCGAGCAGTACTTC. Its translation is CASSRVDSYGGGFEQYF.